One TCR beta chain is described in this entry. Its antigen is not known. The CDR3 sequence is 14 residues long. Deletions cut 2 bases from V and 7 bases from J, with 14 bases between. The germline V gene has CDR1 MNHEY and CDR2 SMNVEV (reference sequence). This sample stems from a study of graft-versus-host responses after intestinal transplantation. The study, taken as a whole, reports: GvH clones turned up in recipient marrow; some had shown up first in ileum or blood. Early post-transplant falls in HvG clones accompanied the peak levels of circulating GvH clones.

TCRdb keeps only in-frame clones here, not all; method: immunoSEQ multiplex PCR. Among about 92,000 clones listed, approximately 90% were seen once. The chain combines TRBV27 with TRBJ1-2; D is undetermined. The TCR sequence derives from a human donor who received an intestinal transplant. The sample here was unstimulated CD8+ T cells sorted from spleen or lymph node cells, taken before intestinal transplant. The CDR3 nucleotides are TGTGCCAGCAGTTTACTCCCCGGGCACGTTGGCTACACCTTC. This translates into CASSLLPGHVGYTF.